This entry lists 11 T cell receptor beta chains sequenced from one sample in a study of T cell responses to AZD1222 COVID-19 vaccine. Generated by immunoSEQ multiplex PCR, the TCRdb table keeps only in-frame clones and is missing some. The table records roughly 40,000 clones, around 80% of them present only once. The source was peripheral blood, collected on day 0 of AZD1222 vaccination. The receptors come from an adult in good health.

This clone was observed a few times. The chain combines TRBV4-3 with TRBJ2-3; TRBD2 aligns across 9 bases. This CDR3 is built from 18 residues. V shed 0 bases, J shed 4 bases, and the junction held 11 bases outside the gene matches. Looked up from germline, CDR1 is LGHNA and CDR2 is YSLEER. The CDR3 spells CASSQDDWRGGPADTQYF. The CDR3 nucleotides read TGCGCCAGCAGCCAAGACGATTGGCGGGGGGGCCCCGCAGATACGCAGTATTTT.

The chain employs TRBV30 and TRBJ2-7; D is unresolved. There are 12 residues in the CDR3. The V gene's germline CDR1 is GTSNPN and CDR2 SVGIG (reference sequence). Trimming took off 1 base at V and 6 bases at J, with 10 bases between the two ends. The CDR3 sequence: CAWSDPLGEQYF. The CDR3 region has the DNA TGTGCCTGGAGTGACCCGCTAGGCGAGCAGTACTTC.

The chain employs TRBV5-5 and TRBJ2-7; D possibly corresponds to TRBD1 (7 bases). There are 16 residues in the CDR3. CDR1 and CDR2 from the germline V gene are SGHKS and YYEKEE (reference sequence). V lost 1 base to trimming and J lost 1 base, with 15 bases between them. Here the CDR3 DNA reads TGTGCCAGCAGCTTGTGGCAGGGGGGCCTATCCTACGAGCAGTACTTC. Translation gives CASSLWQGGLSYEQYF. The full variable domain, its missing parts supplied by reference TRBV5-5 and TRBJ2-7, is DAGVTQSPTHLIKTRGQQVTLRCSPISGHKSVSWYQQVLGQGPQFIFQYYEKEERGRGNFPDRFSARQFPNYSSELNVNALLLGDSALYLCASSLWQGGLSYEQYFGPGTRLTVT.

This clone was picked up a small number of times. The chain combines TRBV5-1 with TRBJ2-7; TRBD1 agrees at 7 bases. J gave up 7 bases and V 0 bases, and 4 bases lay outside the gene matches. The CDR3 is made up of 13 amino acids. The germline V gene has CDR1 SGHRS and CDR2 YFSETQ. CDR3 in DNA: TGCGCCAGCAGCTTGGAGGGGGCGAGAGAGCAGTACTTC. The encoded protein is CASSLEGAREQYF. The whole variable domain, remainder taken from reference TRBV5-1 and TRBJ2-7, is KAGVTQTPRYLIKTRGQQVTLSCSPISGHRSVSWYQQTPGQGLQFLFEYFSETQRNKGNFPGRFSGRQFSNSRSEMNVSTLELGDSALYLCASSLEGAREQYFGPGTRLTVT.

J is TRBJ1-5 and V is TRBV18; D gene unclear. Germline loops: CDR1 KGHSH, CDR2 LQKENI. The V gene lost 6 bases and the J gene lost 0 bases, with 9 bases spanning the gap. The CDR3 is 14 amino acids. Here the CDR3 reads CASSPLFSNQPQHF. CDR3 sequence (DNA): TGTGCCAGCTCTCCCCTTTTTAGCAATCAGCCCCAGCATTTT.

The chain employs TRBV28 and TRBJ1-4; D uncertain. CDR1 MDHEN and CDR2 SYDVKM come from the germline V gene. Trimming removed 3 bases at V and 5 bases at J, with 10 bases between. The CDR3 length is 14 residues. The CDR3 nucleotides read TGTGCCAGCAGTTTGTTAGGGATAAATGAAAAACTGTTTTTT. It specifies CASSLLGINEKLFF.

J is TRBJ2-1 and V is TRBV7-2; perhaps TRBD1 as D (5 bases). Germline V lookup: CDR1 SGHTA, CDR2 FQGNSA. V lost 8 bases and J 0 bases, leaving 14 bases between the germline ends. The CDR3 consists of 15 residues. The CDR3 protein is CASWGSESSYNEQFF. In DNA form, the CDR3 reads TGTGCCAGCTGGGGCAGCGAGAGCTCCTACAATGAGCAGTTCTTC.

The rearrangement links TRBV2 to TRBJ2-7; D tentatively fits TRBD1 or TRBD2 (6 bases each). CDR3 size: 15 residues. The germline CDR1 and CDR2 sequences are SNHLY and FYNNEI. The V end was cut by 3 bases, the J end by 3 bases, with 15 bases between. DNA for the CDR3: TGTGCCAGCAGTGAGTTCTTACAGGGACTCTACGAGCAGTACTTC. Its protein is CASSEFLQGLYEQYF.

This clone was counted between two and nine times. Other DNA sequences in this sample translate to the same CDR3. V and J are TRBV19 and TRBJ1-5; D possibly corresponds to TRBD1 (5 bases). This CDR3 region has 13 residues. Germline CDR1 LNHDA, CDR2 SQIVND (reference sequence). Deletions cut 6 bases from V and 3 bases from J, with 9 bases between. The CDR3 here is CASSGTVNQPQHF. CDR3 DNA: TGTGCCAGTAGCGGGACGGTCAATCAGCCCCAGCATTTT.

This clone was observed a handful of times. The chain employs TRBV7-6 and TRBJ1-5; possible D gene TRBD1, 5 bases. Germline CDR1 is SGHVS and CDR2 is FNYEAQ. This CDR3 is 13 amino acids long. Trimming removed 5 bases at V and 4 bases at J, with 9 bases between. The CDR3 nucleotides are TGTGCCAGCAGCCTGGGACGGAATCAGCCCCAGCATTTT. Protein: CASSLGRNQPQHF.

The chain couples TRBV28 to TRBJ1-3, with 9 positions matching TRBD1. CDR1 MDHEN and CDR2 SYDVKM come from the germline V gene. The CDR3 covers 16 residues. With V trimmed by 6 bases and J by 4 bases, 10 bases remained unmatched. CDR3 region: CASSLGGTGKGNTIYF. Written as DNA, the CDR3 is TGTGCCAGCAGCCTCGGCGGGACAGGGAAAGGAAACACCATATATTTT.